What follows are 13 T cell receptor beta chains derived from one specimen sequenced in a study of CD8+ T cells in alopecia areata. The authors extracted RNA and reverse transcribed it into cDNA as the sequencing template. Produced via immunoSEQ multiplex PCR; TCRdb's table is partial and in-frame only. This table holds some 170,000 clones, 50% to 75% found once. Indicated treatment: oral pan-JAK inhibitor, 5-10 mg twice daily. The sample in question was CD4+ T cells sorted from blood, obtained at approximately week 60, from a patient treated with tofacitinib. These receptors all stem from a human donor with alopecia areata.

In this sample, this clone turned up a few times. The gene calls are TRBV27 and TRBJ2-3, with 7 bases identical to TRBD1. Germline lookup yields CDR1 MNHEY and CDR2 SMNVEV (reference sequence). J gave up 2 bases and V 8 bases, and 10 bases lay outside the gene matches. The CDR3 covers 15 residues. The CDR3 nucleotides read TGTGCCAGCGGTCCGACAGGGAAGTACACAGATACGCAGTATTTT. This encodes CASGPTGKYTDTQYF.

The chain is built from TRBV7-8 and TRBJ2-7; no clear D. CDR1 and CDR2 from the germline V gene are SGHVS and FQNEAQ. V was trimmed by 4 bases and J by 6 bases, leaving 10 bases between them. This CDR3 has 12 amino acids. DNA of the CDR3: TGTGCCAGCAGCTCACTGGCGTCCGAGCAGTACTTC. It translates to CASSSLASEQYF. Full variable domain (remainder filled in from reference TRBV7-8 and TRBJ2-7): GAGVSQSPRYKVAKRGQDVALRCDPISGHVSLFWYQQALGQGPEFLTYFQNEAQLDKSGLPSDRFFAERPEGSVSTLKIQRTQQEDSAVYLCASSSLASEQYFGPGTRLTVT.

This clone was found a few times. This chain connects TRBV29-1 to TRBJ1-1, with D possibly matching TRBD1 (6 bases). This CDR3 contains 14 residues. The germline V and J ends were trimmed by 6 bases and 1 base, with 15 bases remaining between them. Germline V gene lookup returns CDR1 SQVTM and CDR2 ANQGSEA. CDR3: CSVTSQGSNTEAFF. CDR3 sequence (DNA): TGCAGCGTCACCTCTCAGGGGTCGAACACTGAAGCTTTCTTT.

The rearrangement joins TRBV11-2 to TRBJ2-6, with D perhaps matching TRBD2 (6 bases). With 4 bases removed from V and 2 bases from J, the gap between germline ends came to 15 bases. This CDR3 spans 17 amino acids. Germline-derived CDR1 and CDR2 are SGHAT and FQNNGV. CDR3 sequence: CASSSTRGRTGANVLTF. DNA of the CDR3: TGTGCCAGCAGCTCGACGCGAGGGAGGACTGGGGCCAACGTCCTGACTTTC.

In its sample, this clone was seen a few times. The V gene is TRBV18, the J gene TRBJ2-7; perhaps D is TRBD1 or TRBD2 (5 bases each). The CDR3 runs to 14 residues. Trimming took off 3 bases at V and 6 bases at J, with 15 bases between the two ends. Germline values: CDR1 KGHSH, CDR2 LQKENI. The DNA of the CDR3 is TGTGCCAGCTCACCGTCCAGGGCCGGGGCCGAGCAGTACTTC. Translation gives CASSPSRAGAEQYF.

This clone was recorded a few times. V gene TRBV10-3 combines with J gene TRBJ1-1; 8 bases fit TRBD1. V shed 4 bases and J 0 bases; nucleotides not matched to a gene: 4. Germline loops: CDR1 ENHRY, CDR2 SYGVKD. This CDR3 spans 15 amino acids. CDR3: CAISGTGWMNTEAFF. DNA of the CDR3: TGTGCCATCAGTGGGACAGGGTGGATGAACACTGAAGCTTTCTTT.

The rearrangement links TRBV4-2 to TRBJ2-1; 10 bases fit TRBD1. Germline loops: CDR1 LGHNA, CDR2 YNFKEQ. This CDR3 is 14 amino acids long. V trimming: 3 bases; J trimming: 6 bases; junction bases outside the gene matches: 2. This CDR3 is CASSQGQGFNEQFF. The CDR3 coding sequence is TGTGCCAGCAGCCAGGGACAGGGGTTCAATGAGCAGTTCTTC.

This chain uses TRBV29-1 with TRBJ1-1; no firm D call. V lost 3 bases and J lost 3, with 17 bases in between. The CDR3 consists of 15 residues. The germline gives CDR1 SQVTM, CDR2 ANQGSEA. The CDR3 protein is CSVESRTREDTEAFF. The CDR3 DNA reads as TGCAGCGTTGAGAGTAGAACTAGAGAGGACACTGAAGCTTTCTTT.

About this clone: In the same sample, other DNA sequences code for this CDR3. The chain carries TRBV9 and TRBJ2-7; 7 bases align to TRBD2. The V segment lost 4 bases and the J segment 2 bases; nucleotides outside the gene matches: 6. The CDR3 covers 14 residues. In germline, CDR1 is SGDLS, CDR2 YYNGEE. CDR3 in amino acids: CASSPRLAAYEQYF. The CDR3 nucleotides read TGTGCCAGCAGCCCCCGGCTAGCGGCCTACGAGCAGTACTTC.

The J gene is TRBJ2-1, the V gene TRBV2; D possibly matches TRBD1 or TRBD2 (5 bases each). Germline CDR1 is SNHLY and CDR2 is FYNNEI. V was shortened by 7 bases and J by 11 bases, with 24 bases between the two germline ends. The CDR3 sequence is 15 residues long. CDR3 residues: CASKRSGPRPGQQFF. CDR3 bases: TGTGCCAGCAAACGGTCGGGACCCCGGCCCGGTCAGCAGTTCTTC.

This chain joins TRBV7-9 and TRBJ2-7; 12 positions agree with TRBD1. This CDR3 is built from 17 residues. Germline lookup yields CDR1 SEHNR and CDR2 FQNEAQ (reference sequence). With 0 bases clipped from V and 0 bases from J, the junction kept 3 bases outside the gene matches. CDR3 nucleotides: TGTGCCAGCAGCTTAGCTGGGACAGGGGGCTTCTCCTACGAGCAGTACTTC. Protein product: CASSLAGTGGFSYEQYF.

The chain combines TRBV9 with TRBJ1-3; TRBD1 might be the D (5 bases). CDR3 length equals 16 residues. The V gene lost 0 bases and the J gene lost 0 bases, with 10 bases spanning the gap. Germline CDR1 and CDR2: SGDLS and YYNGEE. The chain's CDR3 is CASSVDRPASGNTIYF. For the CDR3, the DNA is TGTGCCAGCAGCGTAGACAGGCCGGCCTCTGGAAACACCATATATTTT. The full variable domain, in which reference TRBV9 and TRBJ1-3 provide the parts outside the CDR3, is DSGVTQTPKHLITATGQRVTLRCSPRSGDLSVYWYQQSLDQGLQFLIQYYNGEERAKGNILERFSAQQFPDLHSELNLSSLELGDSALYFCASSVDRPASGNTIYFGEGSWLTVV.

This clone was seen only a few times. The chain recombines TRBV5-6 with TRBJ2-2, with D possibly being TRBD1 or TRBD2 (6 bases each). V was trimmed by 5 bases and J by 7 bases, leaving 18 bases between them. This CDR3 is 15 amino acids long. Germline V gives CDR1 SGHDT, CDR2 YYEEEE. The CDR3 sequence is CASRRTALGGGELFF. In nucleotides, the CDR3 is TGTGCCAGCAGAAGGACAGCCCTGGGGGGCGGGGAGCTGTTTTTT. Drawing the rest from reference TRBV5-6 and TRBJ2-2, the complete variable domain is DAGVTQSPTHLIKTRGQQVTLRCSPKSGHDTVSWYQQALGQGPQFIFQYYEEEERQRGNFPDRFSGHQFPNYSSELNVNALLLGDSALYLCASRRTALGGGELFFGEGSRLTVL.